Following are 21 T cell receptor beta chains from one sample sequenced in a study of T cell changes during pregnancy in multiple sclerosis. Assay used: immunoSEQ multiplex PCR; TCRdb lists only in-frame clones, some missing. Here the sample spans 85,000 to 100,000 clones, about 94% being singletons. The specimen comprised peripheral blood, sampled after pregnancy. All receptors derive from a female donor with multiple sclerosis, enrolled in a pregnancy study.

The chain carries TRBV5-1 and TRBJ2-7, with D tentatively TRBD2 (5 bases). Germline CDR1 and CDR2: SGHRS and YFSETQ. The germline V and J ends were trimmed by 0 bases and 5 bases, with 15 bases remaining between them. CDR3 size: 15 residues. The DNA of the CDR3 is TGCGCCAGCAGCTTGGAAGCCAGTACCGGGGACGAGCAGTACTTC. Encoded protein: CASSLEASTGDEQYF.

The chain has TRBV19 and TRBJ2-1; the D is unclear. V gave up 6 bases and J gave up 8 bases, with 8 bases separating them. This CDR3 spans 11 amino acids. The germline gives CDR1 LNHDA, CDR2 SQIVND (reference sequence). The CDR3 here is CASRLGDEQFF. In DNA form, the CDR3 reads TGTGCCAGTAGGCTAGGAGATGAGCAGTTCTTC. Using reference TRBV19 and TRBJ2-1 for the parts outside the CDR3, the full variable domain is DGGITQSPKYLFRKEGQNVTLSCEQNLNHDAMYWYRQDPGQGLRLIYYSQIVNDFQKGDIAEGYSVSREKKESFPLTVTSAQKNPTAFYLCASRLGDEQFFGPGTRLTVL.

The genes are TRBV15 and TRBJ2-7; 7 bases line up with TRBD1. This CDR3 has 12 amino acids. The ends lost 1 base at V and 12 bases at J; junction bases unmatched: 6. Germline V lookup: CDR1 LNHNV, CDR2 YYDKDF (reference sequence). CDR3 region: CATSRGEDRRYF. Written as DNA, the CDR3 is TGTGCCACCAGCAGAGGAGAGGACAGGAGGTACTTC.

The chain carries TRBV7-9 and TRBJ2-3; no reliable D call. Trimming pared 0 bases from V and 3 bases from J, leaving 13 bases between. This CDR3 contains 16 residues. The germline gives CDR1 SEHNR, CDR2 FQNEAQ (reference sequence). This chain's CDR3 is CASSLASAGFTDTQYF. The CDR3 DNA reads TGTGCCAGCAGCTTAGCGTCGGCAGGTTTTACAGATACGCAGTATTTT.

The V call is TRBV7-9, the J call TRBJ2-2; 8 bases are a match to TRBD1. The CDR3 length is 15 residues. The germline V gene encodes CDR1 SEHNR and CDR2 FQNEAQ (reference sequence). The J segment lost 2 bases and the V segment lost 4 bases, leaving 3 bases of the junction unmatched. The CDR3 reads CASSSTGDNTGELFF. CDR3 DNA sequence: TGTGCCAGCAGCTCGACAGGGGATAACACCGGGGAGCTGTTTTTT. The full variable domain, rest sourced from reference TRBV7-9 and TRBJ2-2, is DTGVSQNPRHKITKRGQNVTFRCDPISEHNRLYWYRQTLGQGPEFLTYFQNEAQLEKSRLLSDRFSAERPKGSFSTLEIQRTEQGDSAMYLCASSSTGDNTGELFFGEGSRLTVL.

The chain uses TRBV2 and TRBJ2-7; 7 positions match TRBD1. The CDR3 contains 13 residues. Trimming took 6 bases from V and 2 from J; bases not matched to a gene: 4. Germline assignment: CDR1 SNHLY and CDR2 FYNNEI. CDR3 DNA: TGTGCCAGCAGCCGGGACAGTACCTACGAGCAGTACTTC. It yields the protein CASSRDSTYEQYF.

Comment on this clone: Other DNA sequences in the sample encode the same CDR3. DNA of the CDR3: TGTGCCAGCAGTTACTCGACAGGGGGCTACGAGCAGTACTTC. This sequence encodes CASSYSTGGYEQYF. The chain couples TRBV6-5 to TRBJ2-7, with TRBD1 matching over 9 bases. CDR3 length equals 14 residues. Per germline, CDR1 MNHEY and CDR2 SVGAGI. The trim removed 0 bases at V and 3 bases at J, leaving 0 bases unmatched.

The genes are TRBV5-1 and TRBJ2-1, with 14 bases lining up with TRBD2. The germline gives CDR1 SGHRS, CDR2 YFSETQ. The CDR3 contains 16 residues. J was trimmed by 4 bases and V by 7 bases; bases with no gene match: 7. CDR3 DNA sequence: TGCGCCAGCTCGACTAGCGGGAGGGCCATTTACAATGAGCAGTTCTTC. As protein: CASSTSGRAIYNEQFF.

This clone appeared once. V usage is TRBV5-1 and J usage is TRBJ2-3, with 9 nucleotides matching TRBD2. Per the germline V gene, CDR1 is SGHRS and CDR2 is YFSETQ. The V gene end was trimmed by 1 base and the J gene end by 0 bases; junction bases not matched to a gene: 3. The CDR3 totals 16 residues. This CDR3 is CASSLTSGFSTDTQYF. Here the CDR3 DNA reads TGCGCCAGCAGCTTGACTAGCGGGTTTAGCACAGATACGCAGTATTTT.

CDR3 sequence (DNA): TGCAGTGCTCCAGGTGGCACTGAAGCTTTCTTT. Residues: CSAPGGTEAFF. The chain combines TRBV20-1 with TRBJ1-1; D not certain. Trimming took 5 bases from V and 4 from J, leaving 8 bases between them. CDR3 length equals 11 residues. Germline V gene data show CDR1 as DFQATT and CDR2 as SNEGSKA (reference sequence).

The chain joins TRBV30 to TRBJ2-5, with D possibly being TRBD2 (6 bases). The end of the DNA fits TRBJ2-7 better, so the J call may be wrong. The CDR3 totals 14 residues. CDR1 GTSNPN and CDR2 SVGIG come from the germline V gene (reference sequence). CDR3 loop: CAWSVGGSSYEQYF. CDR3 in DNA: TGTGCCTGGAGTGTAGGAGGGAGCTCCTACGAGCAGTACTTC.

The chain has TRBV9 and TRBJ2-5; TRBD2 matches at 11 bases. The CDR3 contains 15 residues. The V gene's germline CDR1 is SGDLS and CDR2 YYNGEE. V gave up 0 bases and J gave up 3 bases; unmatched junction bases: 1. The CDR3 nucleotides are TGTGCCAGCAGCGTAGAGACTAGCGGGGAAGAGACCCAGTACTTC. It codes for CASSVETSGEETQYF.

The chain is built from TRBV6-1 and TRBJ2-1, with 7 bases lining up with TRBD1. V was clipped by 1 base and J by 8 bases; unmatched bases: 11. The CDR3 is 16 residues long. Germline V gene data show CDR1 as MNHNS and CDR2 as SASEGT. CDR3 region: CASSEEHNDRVHEQFF. CDR3 nucleotides: TGTGCCAGCAGTGAAGAGCACAACGACAGGGTACATGAGCAGTTCTTC.

The chain is built from TRBV4-1 and TRBJ2-1; perhaps TRBD2 as D (6 bases). The germline gives CDR1 MGHRA, CDR2 YSYEKL. Trimming shortened V by 5 bases and J by 1 base, and 18 bases separated the two germline ends. CDR3 size: 17 residues. The CDR3 region has the DNA TGCGCCAGCAGCTCCCGCGGGGTGATCAGTTCCTACAATGAGCAGTTCTTC. Its translation: CASSSRGVISSYNEQFF.

This clone was picked up one time. The CDR3 region has the DNA TGTGCCAGCAGTGGGTTCGGGGGAGCCTATGGCTACACCTTC. It yields the protein CASSGFGGAYGYTF. V is TRBV6-1 and J is TRBJ1-2; D may be TRBD1 (5 bases). The CDR3 runs to 14 residues. Germline loops: CDR1 MNHNS, CDR2 SASEGT. V was pared by 4 bases and J by 4 bases, with 13 bases between.

The chain uses TRBV27 and TRBJ1-1; 7 nucleotides line up with TRBD1. The CDR3 totals 13 residues. From germline, CDR1 is MNHEY and CDR2 SMNVEV (reference sequence). After removal of 0 bases from V and 7 bases from J, the junction contained 2 bases not matched to a gene. Here the CDR3 reads CASSLSGGGEAFF. In nucleotides, the CDR3 is TGTGCCAGCAGTTTATCAGGGGGCGGTGAAGCTTTCTTT.

CDR3 in DNA: TGCGCCAGCAGCCCCATAGAGGGTTCCTACGAGCAGTACTTC. Translated: CASSPIEGSYEQYF. The chain joins TRBV4-1 to TRBJ2-7; possible D gene TRBD2, 5 bases. CDR1 and CDR2 (germline): MGHRA, YSYEKL. V was trimmed by 4 bases and J by 1 base, leaving 11 bases between them. There are 14 residues in the CDR3.

The CDR3 sequence is CASSATPGTSGTDTQYF. The CDR3 DNA is TGTGCCAGCAGCGCAACCCCCGGTACTAGCGGCACAGATACGCAGTATTTT. This chain connects TRBV9 to TRBJ2-3; 7 nucleotides align to TRBD2. Germline CDR1 SGDLS, CDR2 YYNGEE. The CDR3 has 17 residues. Losses at the gene ends were 3 bases for V and 1 base for J; bases not matched to a gene: 11.

The J gene is TRBJ1-3, the V gene TRBV9, with 10 bases matching TRBD1. The CDR3 runs 15 residues. V was pared by 0 bases and J by 7 bases, with 4 bases of the junction left unmatched. Germline CDR1 reads SGDLS; CDR2 reads YYNGEE. The CDR3 bases are TGTGCCAGCAGCGTAGGGGACAGGGGCGCGAACACCATATATTTT. Amino acids: CASSVGDRGANTIYF. Supplemented by reference TRBV9 and TRBJ1-3, the full variable domain reads DSGVTQTPKHLITATGQRVTLRCSPRSGDLSVYWYQQSLDQGLQFLIQYYNGEERAKGNILERFSAQQFPDLHSELNLSSLELGDSALYFCASSVGDRGANTIYFGEGSWLTVV.

The chain combines TRBV9 with TRBJ2-5; TRBD2 matches at 14 bases. The J segment lost 7 bases and the V segment lost 3 bases, leaving 2 bases of the junction unmatched. CDR3 length: 14 residues. CDR1 SGDLS and CDR2 YYNGEE come from the germline V gene. This CDR3 reads CASSDGTSGGTQYF. The CDR3 coding sequence is TGTGCCAGCAGCGACGGGACTAGCGGGGGGACCCAGTACTTC.

This chain joins TRBV7-9 and TRBJ1-1; D not certain. There are 15 residues in the CDR3. With 1 base removed from V and 4 bases from J, the gap between germline ends came to 13 bases. Germline V gene data show CDR1 as SEHNR and CDR2 as FQNEAQ (reference sequence). The CDR3, as DNA: TGTGCCAGCAGCTTAGGACGTGGCCGGGGCACTGAAGCTTTCTTT. It translates to CASSLGRGRGTEAFF. Full variable domain (remainder filled in from reference TRBV7-9 and TRBJ1-1): DTGVSQNPRHKITKRGQNVTFRCDPISEHNRLYWYRQTLGQGPEFLTYFQNEAQLEKSRLLSDRFSAERPKGSFSTLEIQRTEQGDSAMYLCASSLGRGRGTEAFFGQGTRLTVV.